A single sample gave rise to the 24 T cell receptor beta chains below, sequenced in a study of OX40 agonist ivuxolimab in advanced cancers. The data were produced by immunoSEQ multiplex PCR, yet TCRdb's version contains in-frame clones alone and is incomplete. The sample shows 50,000 to 85,000 clones, approximately 81% of them seen only once. The sequencing here drew on CD4+ or CD8+ T cells sorted from blood, taken in a trial of the OX40 agonist ivuxolimab. The receptor source for this set is an adult with an advanced solid tumor such as melanoma, head and neck, liver or kidney cancer.

This clone has a handful of counts. V and J are TRBV6-6 and TRBJ2-1; TRBD2 matches 7 bases. CDR3 length equals 16 residues. Germline V gene data show CDR1 as MNHNY and CDR2 as SVGAGI (reference sequence). The V segment lost 7 bases and the J segment 0 bases; nucleotides outside the gene matches: 9. The CDR3 reads CASIDVRGVSYNEQFF. The CDR3 nucleotides read TGTGCCAGCATTGATGTCCGGGGGGTCTCCTACAATGAGCAGTTCTTC.

For this clone: The germline gene is not matched at one end of the junction; a read error may be the cause. V usage is TRBV4-2 and J usage is TRBJ1-1; D is unresolved. The V gene's germline CDR1 is LGHNA and CDR2 YNFKEQ. This CDR3 comprises 14 residues. The CDR3, as DNA: TGTGTCAGCAGCCAAGGAGGAGAGAGGGCCCTGGCTTTCTTT. This translates into CVSSQGGERALAFF.

The chain employs TRBV6-5 and TRBJ1-1; TRBD1 is a possible D gene (5 bases). The V end was cut by 6 bases, the J end by 5 bases, with 16 bases between. Germline V gives CDR1 MNHEY, CDR2 SVGAGI. This CDR3 has 14 residues. The DNA of the CDR3 is TGTGCCAGCAGCCCCCGGGGTCCAGGGACTGAAGCTTTCTTT. This translates into CASSPRGPGTEAFF.

The V gene is TRBV18, the J gene TRBJ2-7; no clear D. Trimming shortened V by 1 base and J by 5 bases, and 9 bases separated the two germline ends. Germline CDR1 KGHSH, CDR2 LQKENI. The CDR3 loop spans 13 amino acids. CDR3 nucleotides: TGTGCCAGCTCACCACAACCCCCAGACGAGCAGTACTTC. Translation gives CASSPQPPDEQYF.

V usage is TRBV18 and J usage is TRBJ1-5, with D hard to call. The germline V and J ends were trimmed by 6 bases and 7 bases, with 13 bases remaining between them. Germline V gene data show CDR1 as KGHSH and CDR2 as LQKENI. This CDR3 has 13 amino acids. In nucleotides, the CDR3 is TGTGCCAGCTCTGCTTCCCGAGGCCAGCCCCAGCATTTT. This sequence encodes CASSASRGQPQHF.

The V call is TRBV5-1, the J call TRBJ2-5; 12 nucleotides line up with TRBD2. J lost 5 bases, V lost 4 bases, and 12 bases had no gene match. Per the germline V gene, CDR1 is SGHRS and CDR2 is YFSETQ. The CDR3 is 17 amino acids. As DNA, the CDR3 is TGCGCCAGCAGCCCCCAGGGGCTGCTAGCGGGAGGGGAGACCCAGTACTTC. This sequence encodes CASSPQGLLAGGETQYF.

In this sample, this clone turned up a few times. The V and J genes are TRBV7-2 and TRBJ2-2, with D perhaps matching TRBD2 (5 bases). The CDR3 is 15 residues long. V was shortened by 4 bases and J by 6 bases, with 15 bases between the two germline ends. Germline CDR1 SGHTA, CDR2 FQGNSA. In nucleotides, the CDR3 is TGTGCCAGCAGCTATCCCGGACTTCACTCCGGGGAGCTGTTTTTT. It specifies CASSYPGLHSGELFF.

The chain has TRBV27 and TRBJ2-5; TRBD1 matches 9 bases. The V segment lost 5 bases and the J segment 9 bases; nucleotides outside the gene matches: 10. The CDR3 has 14 amino acids. The germline CDR1 and CDR2 sequences are MNHEY and SMNVEV (reference sequence). This CDR3 is CASSQKGQGEAQYF. In nucleotides, the CDR3 is TGTGCCAGCAGTCAAAAGGGACAGGGTGAGGCCCAGTACTTC.

V is TRBV16 and J is TRBJ1-1, with D perhaps TRBD1 (5 bases). CDR1 is KGHSY, CDR2 FQNENV, per germline. The V gene lost 0 bases and the J gene lost 5 bases, with 7 bases spanning the gap. The CDR3 runs 13 residues. CDR3: CASSQSRGTEAFF. The CDR3 bases are TGTGCCAGCAGCCAATCTCGGGGGACTGAAGCTTTCTTT.

This clone was seen only a few times. The chain carries TRBV5-1 and TRBJ1-1, with D possibly TRBD1 on 6 matching bases. CDR1 is SGHRS and CDR2 is YFSETQ in the germline V gene. Trimming pared 4 bases from V and 5 bases from J, leaving 12 bases between. CDR3 size: 13 residues. The CDR3 DNA sequence: TGCGCCAGCAGCCAGGGGCGGGGGACTGAAGCTTTCTTT. Translating it yields CASSQGRGTEAFF.

This chain joins TRBV5-1 and TRBJ2-2; 7 nucleotides line up with TRBD1. Germline CDR1 reads SGHRS; CDR2 reads YFSETQ. The trim removed 0 bases at V and 3 bases at J, leaving 5 bases unmatched. This CDR3 has 16 amino acids. This chain's CDR3 is CASSLESGGYTGELFF. Written as DNA, the CDR3 is TGCGCCAGCAGCTTGGAATCAGGGGGTTACACCGGGGAGCTGTTTTTT.

The chain links TRBV25-1 to TRBJ2-1, with D possibly called TRBD1 or TRBD2 (5 bases each). Trimming pared 7 bases from V and 5 bases from J, leaving 15 bases between. This CDR3 has 14 residues. Germline V gene data show CDR1 as MGHDK and CDR2 as SYGVNS. The CDR3 protein is CASTRGDRNNEQFF. DNA for the CDR3: TGTGCCAGCACTCGAGGGGATAGAAACAATGAGCAGTTCTTC.

The rearrangement uses TRBV10-3 and TRBJ2-7; D tentatively reads TRBD1 or TRBD2 (5 bases each). V dropped 6 bases and J dropped 0 bases, with 12 bases sitting between them. Per the germline V gene, CDR1 is ENHRY and CDR2 is SYGVKD. This CDR3 has 14 amino acids. The CDR3: CAIRDTGNSYEQYF. CDR3 nucleotides: TGTGCCATCAGGGACACCGGGAACTCCTACGAGCAGTACTTC.

The chain couples TRBV28 to TRBJ2-7; 7 bases fit TRBD1. Germline CDR1 MDHEN, CDR2 SYDVKM. The CDR3 runs to 14 residues. V lost 10 bases to trimming and J lost 2 bases; unmatched junction nucleotides: 11. CDR3 nucleotide sequence: TGTGCCACCAACTACCCGACAGGGACCTACGAGCAGTACTTC. This translates into CATNYPTGTYEQYF.

The chain recombines TRBV11-1 with TRBJ2-7, with 8 bases fitting TRBD2. CDR3 length: 18 amino acids. CDR1 is SGHAT and CDR2 is FQDESV in the germline V gene (reference sequence). V shed 2 bases, J shed 1 base, and the junction held 13 bases outside the gene matches. In DNA, the CDR3 is TGTGCCAGCAGCTTAAGGGCTCGGCCTAGCGGGTCTTCCTACGAGCAGTACTTC. Its translation is CASSLRARPSGSSYEQYF.

The rearrangement uses TRBV28 and TRBJ2-7; the match to TRBD2 covers 8 bases. The V gene's germline CDR1 is MDHEN and CDR2 SYDVKM. Unmatched junction bases numbered 8, after V lost 8 bases and J lost 2 bases. This CDR3 region has 14 residues. CDR3: CASRGGGRPYEQYF. In DNA form, the CDR3 reads TGTGCCAGCCGGGGGGGCGGCCGGCCCTACGAGCAGTACTTC.

This chain connects TRBV6-5 to TRBJ1-1; 7 bases map to TRBD1. CDR1 and CDR2 from the germline V gene are MNHEY and SVGAGI. V lost 5 bases and J lost 3; bases outside the gene matches: 6. This CDR3 is built from 14 residues. The CDR3 sequence is CASSRSGQYTEAFF. The CDR3 nucleotides read TGTGCCAGCAGTCGCTCGGGACAGTACACTGAAGCTTTCTTT.

The chain couples TRBV10-1 to TRBJ2-3; D is perhaps TRBD1 or TRBD2 (5 bases each). The CDR3 has 14 amino acids. V dropped 3 bases and J dropped 1 base, with 8 bases sitting between them. CDR1 and CDR2 (germline): WNHNN, SYGVQD (reference sequence). The CDR3 region is CASSDEGRTDTQYF. The CDR3 coding sequence is TGCGCCAGCAGTGACGAGGGGCGCACAGATACGCAGTATTTT.

The genes are TRBV6-1 and TRBJ2-7; possibly TRBD2 for D (7 bases). The CDR3 is 15 residues long. Trimming took 3 bases from V and 1 from J, leaving 13 bases between them. CDR1 and CDR2 (germline): MNHNS, SASEGT. CDR3 coding DNA: TGTGCCAGCAGTGACCTGGCGGGGGCTTCCTACGAGCAGTACTTC. It encodes CASSDLAGASYEQYF.

The chain recombines TRBV7-2 with TRBJ1-5, with no clear D. This CDR3 spans 12 amino acids. V was trimmed by 4 bases and J by 3 bases, leaving 4 bases between them. CDR1 is SGHTA, CDR2 FQGNSA, per germline. The CDR3 bases are TGTGCCAGCAGCTCATACAATCAGCCCCAGCATTTT. Its translation is CASSSYNQPQHF.

This clone was seen only once. The CDR3 sequence is CASSRDRTGWTQYF. As DNA, the CDR3 is TGTGCCAGTAGTAGGGACAGGACGGGGTGGACCCAGTACTTC. The J gene is TRBJ2-5, the V gene TRBV19; 8 bases are a match to TRBD1. Trimming took 4 bases from V and 7 from J; bases not matched to a gene: 8. The CDR3 consists of 14 residues. CDR1 LNHDA and CDR2 SQIVND come from the germline V gene (reference sequence).

This chain links TRBV11-2 with TRBJ2-7; possible D gene TRBD1, 6 bases. V was clipped by 5 bases and J by 3 bases, with 17 bases between them. This CDR3 comprises 15 residues. CDR1 is SGHAT, CDR2 FQNNGV, per germline. CDR3 nucleotide sequence: TGTGCCAGCAGCCGCGACAGGACTTTACTCTACGAGCAGTACTTC. This translates into CASSRDRTLLYEQYF.

The chain has TRBV5-1 and TRBJ2-2; TRBD1 matches 7 bases. The CDR3 sequence is 15 residues long. V lost 4 bases to trimming and J lost 0 bases; unmatched junction nucleotides: 3. Germline V gene sequence: CDR1 SGHRS, CDR2 YFSETQ. CDR3: CASSPTGANTGELFF. The CDR3 bases are TGCGCCAGCAGCCCCACAGGGGCGAACACCGGGGAGCTGTTTTTT.

The chain uses TRBV28 and TRBJ1-2, with D maybe TRBD1 (5 bases). Trimming removed 7 bases at V and 1 base at J, with 7 bases between. Germline-derived CDR1 and CDR2 are MDHEN and SYDVKM. The CDR3 contains 12 residues. In DNA, the CDR3 is TGTGCCAGCACCCAGGGTAACTATGGCTACACCTTC. This gives the protein CASTQGNYGYTF.